The 32 T cell receptor beta chains below were found in one sample sequenced in a study of T cell changes during pregnancy in multiple sclerosis. Method: immunoSEQ multiplex PCR; TCRdb's copy keeps in-frame clones and lacks some. Of roughly 72,000 clones listed, around 90% were seen once; the top ten hold 0.9%. Specimen: peripheral blood, collected in the first trimester of pregnancy. The receptors derive from a female donor in good health, enrolled as a control in a pregnancy study.

This sequence joins TRBV11-2 and TRBJ2-2; TRBD2 is a possible D gene (5 bases). V gave up 3 bases and J gave up 5 bases, with 16 bases separating them. The CDR3 is made up of 16 amino acids. CDR1 SGHAT and CDR2 FQNNGV come from the germline V gene. CDR3 nucleotide sequence: TGTGCCAGCAGCTTCAAAACTTTGGGGAGAACCGGGGAGCTGTTTTTT. This gives the protein CASSFKTLGRTGELFF.

The rearrangement joins TRBV4-2 to TRBJ1-2; TRBD1 matches at 9 bases. This CDR3 region has 14 residues. V gave up 1 base and J gave up 3 bases; unmatched junction bases: 0. The germline CDR1 and CDR2 sequences are LGHNA and YNFKEQ. The CDR3 protein is CASSQGTGDYGYTF. The CDR3 nucleotides are TGTGCCAGCAGCCAAGGGACAGGGGACTATGGCTACACCTTC.

This rearrangement joins TRBV6-5 to TRBJ1-5; 9 positions match TRBD1. This CDR3 is built from 14 residues. With V trimmed by 6 bases and J by 7 bases, 7 bases remained unmatched. Germline CDR1 and CDR2: MNHEY and SVGAGI. CDR3 nucleotide sequence: TGTGCCAGCAGGACCGGGACAGGGAAGCAGCCCCAGCATTTT. Translation: CASRTGTGKQPQHF.

The J gene is TRBJ2-2, the V gene TRBV18; TRBD2 is a possible D gene (5 bases). Per the germline V gene, CDR1 is KGHSH and CDR2 is LQKENI. The CDR3 sequence is 15 residues long. The V end lost 2 bases, the J end lost 1 base, and 8 bases lay between the germline ends. The CDR3 sequence is CASSPARGNTGELFF. The CDR3 nucleotides read TGTGCCAGCTCACCAGCCCGGGGGAACACCGGGGAGCTGTTTTTT.

V is TRBV19 and J is TRBJ1-2, with unresolved D. The V and J ends lost 6 bases and 8 bases respectively, with 13 bases between them. Germline loops: CDR1 LNHDA, CDR2 SQIVND (reference sequence). This CDR3 is 12 amino acids long. The DNA for the CDR3 is TGTGCCAGTAGCCTAGAGGGTGGCGGCTACACCTTC. Protein: CASSLEGGGYTF.

This chain links TRBV10-3 with TRBJ1-1; D is unclear. The CDR3 extends over 15 amino acids. Trimming left V 3 bases short and J 4 bases short, with 15 bases between. CDR1 ENHRY and CDR2 SYGVKD come from the germline V gene. CDR3 protein: CAISDLQRLGTEAFF. DNA for the CDR3: TGTGCCATCAGTGATCTGCAGCGGTTAGGCACTGAAGCTTTCTTT.

The chain is built from TRBV19 and TRBJ1-1; possibly TRBD1 for D (5 bases). The V end was cut by 2 bases, the J end by 9 bases, with 13 bases between. This CDR3 contains 13 residues. CDR1 and CDR2 (germline): LNHDA, SQIVND (reference sequence). CDR3 coding DNA: TGTGCCAGTAGTATACCCCTGCAGGGTAAAGCTTTCTTT. Translated, it gives CASSIPLQGKAFF.

V gene TRBV11-3 combines with J gene TRBJ2-7, with 10 positions matching TRBD2. CDR3 length equals 14 residues. V shed 5 bases, J shed 6 bases, and the junction held 7 bases outside the gene matches. Germline V gene lookup returns CDR1 SGHNT and CDR2 YENEEA. The CDR3 protein is CASSAASGSPEQYF. The DNA for the CDR3 is TGTGCCAGCAGCGCTGCTAGCGGGAGCCCCGAGCAGTACTTC.

The rearrangement joins TRBV6-4 to TRBJ2-3; TRBD2 matches at 8 bases. Per the germline V gene, CDR1 is MRHNA and CDR2 is SNTAGT. This CDR3 is 15 amino acids long. J gave up 6 bases and V 0 bases, and 5 bases lay outside the gene matches. The CDR3 here is CASSDSGGGPDTQYF. CDR3 bases: TGTGCCAGCAGTGACTCCGGGGGGGGGCCTGATACGCAGTATTTT.

V and J are TRBV9 and TRBJ2-3, with D perhaps TRBD1 (5 bases). Trimming took 2 bases from V and 0 from J, leaving 13 bases between them. This CDR3 has 16 residues. From germline, CDR1 is SGDLS and CDR2 YYNGEE. This chain's CDR3 is CASSVRRDRSTDTQYF. The CDR3 coding sequence is TGTGCCAGCAGCGTGAGGCGAGACAGAAGCACAGATACGCAGTATTTT.

The J gene is TRBJ1-5, the V gene TRBV7-9; the D is unclear. The CDR3 totals 13 residues. Germline CDR1 and CDR2: SEHNR and FQNEAQ (reference sequence). The V gene lost 6 bases and the J gene lost 2 bases, with 8 bases spanning the gap. CDR3 residues: CASSNSGNQPQHF. The CDR3 DNA follows: TGTGCCAGCAGTAACAGTGGCAATCAGCCCCAGCATTTT.

This clone appeared a few times. This chain connects TRBV18 to TRBJ1-1, with D perhaps TRBD1 (5 bases). V gave up 1 base and J gave up 1 base, with 7 bases separating them. The CDR3 runs 14 residues. From germline, CDR1 is KGHSH and CDR2 LQKENI. CDR3 nucleotides: TGTGCCAGCTCACCACAGGGGAAGAACACTGAAGCTTTCTTT. Amino acids: CASSPQGKNTEAFF.

The chain employs TRBV11-2 and TRBJ1-1, with D possibly matching TRBD1 (6 bases). V lost 3 bases to trimming and J lost 4 bases, with 21 bases between them. The V gene's germline CDR1 is SGHAT and CDR2 FQNNGV. CDR3 length equals 17 residues. The CDR3 DNA reads TGTGCCAGCAGCTTCGCGCTTCTGGGGGGGCGCGGCACTGAAGCTTTCTTT. Translating gives CASSFALLGGRGTEAFF.

This sequence joins TRBV7-2 and TRBJ2-7; 7 nucleotides line up with TRBD2. V dropped 4 bases and J dropped 0; count of bases not matched to a gene: 3. The CDR3 is 14 amino acids. Germline assignment: CDR1 SGHTA and CDR2 FQGNSA. CDR3 amino acids: CASSSGLLSYEQYF. CDR3 nucleotides: TGTGCCAGCAGCTCGGGACTACTCTCCTACGAGCAGTACTTC.

J is TRBJ1-1 and V is TRBV28, with D possibly being TRBD1 (5 bases). The ends were cut back, 3 bases at V and 1 base at J, with 12 bases in the middle. Germline CDR1 MDHEN, CDR2 SYDVKM. This CDR3 has 15 amino acids. The DNA for the CDR3 is TGTGCCAGCAGTTTCCCTGACAGACCGAACACTGAAGCTTTCTTT. Residues: CASSFPDRPNTEAFF.

The chain employs TRBV6-5 and TRBJ1-6, with TRBD1 identical over 8 bases. The CDR3 is made up of 14 amino acids. Looked up from germline, CDR1 is MNHEY and CDR2 is SVGAGI. With 5 bases clipped from V and 11 bases from J, the junction kept 8 bases outside the gene matches. CDR3 region: CASSQDRALAPLHF. In DNA, the CDR3 is TGTGCCAGCAGTCAGGACAGGGCCCTCGCACCCCTCCACTTT.

The chain is built from TRBV5-4 and TRBJ1-5, with D hard to call. Germline CDR1 is SGHNT and CDR2 is YYREEE (reference sequence). The CDR3 is 14 residues long. V dropped 2 bases and J dropped 2 bases, with 8 bases sitting between them. The CDR3, as DNA: TGTGCCAGCAGCTTTTTCGGGGGCAATCAGCCCCAGCATTTT. Its translation: CASSFFGGNQPQHF.

The gene calls are TRBV9 and TRBJ2-7, with 8 nucleotides matching TRBD1. The CDR3 loop spans 13 amino acids. Germline V CDR1 and CDR2: SGDLS, YYNGEE. Losses at the gene ends were 4 bases for V and 3 bases for J; bases not matched to a gene: 3. Here the CDR3 DNA reads TGTGCCAGCAGCTTAACAGGGGGCTACGAGCAGTACTTC. It translates to CASSLTGGYEQYF.

The chain joins TRBV6-6 to TRBJ2-3; TRBD1 agrees at 10 bases. The CDR3 consists of 15 residues. CDR1 is MNHNY, CDR2 SVGAGI, per germline (reference sequence). Trimming cost V 2 bases and J 7 bases; bases outside gene matches: 6. The CDR3 DNA is TGTGCCAGCAGTTACCCCGACAGGGGGCGGAATACGCAGTATTTT. Translation: CASSYPDRGRNTQYF.

This clone was picked up one time. The V call is TRBV18, the J call TRBJ1-5; weak D call: TRBD1 (6 bases). The CDR3 runs 15 residues. Germline CDR1 reads KGHSH; CDR2 reads LQKENI. V was shortened by 6 bases and J by 0 bases, with 12 bases between the two germline ends. CDR3 in amino acids: CASSQDRNSNQPQHF. The CDR3, as DNA: TGTGCCAGCTCGCAGGACAGAAATAGCAATCAGCCCCAGCATTTT.

The chain couples TRBV28 to TRBJ1-6; D is perhaps TRBD1 (6 bases). The germline V gene encodes CDR1 MDHEN and CDR2 SYDVKM. The CDR3 covers 15 residues. Trimming cost V 4 bases and J 6 bases, with 13 bases left between them. CDR3 protein: CASSSYTGRNSPLHF. The CDR3 DNA is TGTGCCAGCAGTTCTTACACAGGGCGTAATTCACCCCTCCACTTT.

This clone was seen only a few times. The chain uses TRBV10-1 and TRBJ2-7, with 7 bases aligning to TRBD1. This CDR3 is 13 amino acids long. V lost 0 bases to trimming and J lost 5 bases; unmatched junction nucleotides: 1. Germline CDR1 and CDR2: WNHNN and SYGVQD (reference sequence). The CDR3 coding sequence is TGCGCCAGCAGTGAGTCCAGGGGGAACGAGCAGTACTTC. It encodes CASSESRGNEQYF.

The chain combines TRBV12-5 with TRBJ1-1; no definite D call. The germline V and J ends were trimmed by 1 base and 1 base, with 13 bases remaining between them. In germline, CDR1 is LGHNT, CDR2 FRNRAP. The length of the CDR3 is 16 residues. The CDR3 loop is CASGLAHTLSNTEAFF. The CDR3 DNA is TGTGCTAGTGGTTTGGCACACACCCTTTCGAACACTGAAGCTTTCTTT.

This chain connects TRBV9 to TRBJ1-2; TRBD1 aligns across 10 bases. Per germline, CDR1 SGDLS and CDR2 YYNGEE. After removal of 2 bases from V and 6 bases from J, the junction contained 1 base not matched to a gene. The CDR3 has 13 residues. CDR3 coding DNA: TGTGCCAGCAGCGTGGACAGGGGGAATGGCTACACCTTC. It encodes CASSVDRGNGYTF.

The CDR3 DNA sequence: TGCGCCAGCAGCTTGGGGCCCAGTAGCAATGAAAAACTGTTTTTT. Its translation: CASSLGPSSNEKLFF. This chain connects TRBV5-1 to TRBJ1-4; no clear D. Trimming stripped 0 bases from V and 5 bases from J, with 11 bases between. Germline CDR1 is SGHRS and CDR2 is YFSETQ. The CDR3 spans 15 residues. The complete variable domain, with remaining parts taken from reference TRBV5-1 and TRBJ1-4, reads KAGVTQTPRYLIKTRGQQVTLSCSPISGHRSVSWYQQTPGQGLQFLFEYFSETQRNKGNFPGRFSGRQFSNSRSEMNVSTLELGDSALYLCASSLGPSSNEKLFFGSGTQLSVL.

This clone was counted a single time. The chain is built from TRBV11-1 and TRBJ2-3, with D perhaps TRBD2 (6 bases). This CDR3 region has 14 residues. V lost 5 bases and J lost 2, with 11 bases in between. The germline gives CDR1 SGHAT, CDR2 FQDESV (reference sequence). CDR3 sequence (DNA): TGTGCCAGCAGCCGGCGGGGATACACAGATACGCAGTATTTT. Translation: CASSRRGYTDTQYF.

By share, this clone counts as medium-sized (0.01 to 0.1%). The chain uses TRBV21-1 and TRBJ1-2; the table names TRBD1, a call not compared with the DNA. TRBV21-1 is assigned pseudogene status. CDR3 length: 16 residues. The CDR3 loop is CASSTHRGPDYHGYTF. The DNA of the CDR3 is TGTGCCAGCAGCACCCACAGGGGGCCCGACTACCATGGCTACACCTTC.

V gene TRBV9 combines with J gene TRBJ2-1; TRBD2 matches at 11 bases. The V segment lost 3 bases and the J segment 1 base; nucleotides outside the gene matches: 15. There are 20 residues in the CDR3. The germline V gene has CDR1 SGDLS and CDR2 YYNGEE. In nucleotides, the CDR3 is TGTGCCAGCAGCGACGGGACTAGCGGCAGGGGGGGGGAGTCCTACAATGAGCAGTTCTTC. It codes for CASSDGTSGRGGESYNEQFF.

This chain connects TRBV7-9 to TRBJ2-7; TRBD2 is a possible D gene (5 bases). Germline loops: CDR1 SEHNR, CDR2 FQNEAQ (reference sequence). The CDR3 has 15 amino acids. V was pared by 3 bases and J by 2 bases, with 14 bases between. In DNA, the CDR3 is TGTGCCAGCAGCTTGTCCGGGATATTGACCTACGAGCAGTACTTC. Protein sequence: CASSLSGILTYEQYF. The full variable domain, in which reference TRBV7-9 and TRBJ2-7 provide the parts outside the CDR3, is DTGVSQNPRHKITKRGQNVTFRCDPISEHNRLYWYRQTLGQGPEFLTYFQNEAQLEKSRLLSDRFSAERPKGSFSTLEIQRTEQGDSAMYLCASSLSGILTYEQYFGPGTRLTVT.

The chain is built from TRBV2 and TRBJ1-2, with unresolved D. Deletions cut 4 bases from V and 2 bases from J, with 20 bases between. There are 17 residues in the CDR3. The germline gives CDR1 SNHLY, CDR2 FYNNEI. The CDR3 spells CASSVGTVARRNYGYTF. The CDR3 DNA reads TGTGCCAGCAGTGTGGGTACAGTCGCCCGTAGGAACTATGGCTACACCTTC.

CDR3 protein: CASRRLVSGQGYGYTF. The CDR3 DNA reads as TGTGCCAGCAGACGTTTGGTATCAGGACAGGGCTATGGCTACACCTTC. The rearrangement links TRBV11-1 to TRBJ1-2, with 8 bases identical to TRBD1. J lost 4 bases, V lost 6 bases, and 13 bases had no gene match. Germline CDR1 reads SGHAT; CDR2 reads FQDESV (reference sequence). The CDR3 runs 16 residues.

This sequence joins TRBV6-4 and TRBJ2-1; TRBD1 matches 7 bases. The germline CDR1 and CDR2 sequences are MRHNA and SNTAGT. The CDR3 covers 14 residues. With 2 bases clipped from V and 7 bases from J, the junction kept 5 bases outside the gene matches. CDR3 region: CASSDPDRANEQFF. Here the CDR3 DNA reads TGTGCCAGCAGTGACCCCGACAGGGCGAATGAGCAGTTCTTC.